This T cell receptor beta chain was sequenced during a study of blood T cell repertoires in COVID-19. Across the whole study: The United States, Italy and Spain supplied acute and convalescent COVID-19 samples. The analysed material was cDNA or gDNA that came from T cells, B-cell-depleted T cells, or PBMCs.

The CDR3 spans 14 residues. Losses at the gene ends were 6 bases for V and 0 bases for J; bases not matched to a gene: 5. Germline V CDR1 and CDR2: SQVTM, ANQGSEA. As originally analysed: Amplification from reference gene primers served as the basis for estimated nucleated cell counts. The repertoire was sequenced with immunoSEQ multiplex PCR; TCRdb's copy has only in-frame clones and lacks some. The DNA gave D and trimming, while V, J and clone size come from that table. The repertoire holds nearly 30,000 clones, with roughly 80% as singletons. Sequencing was done on a sample of peripheral blood. The rearrangement links TRBV29-1 to TRBJ1-3, with 7 bases lining up with TRBD1. This TCR derives from a woman aged 70 to 79 with acute or convalescent COVID-19. CDR3 residues: CSVTGTDSGNTIYF. As DNA, the CDR3 is TGCAGCGTCACCGGGACAGACTCTGGAAACACCATATATTTT. Variable domain in full (rest from reference TRBV29-1 and TRBJ1-3): SAVISQKPSRDICQRGTSLTIQCQVDSQVTMMFWYRQQPGQSLTLIATANQGSEATYESGFVIDKFPISRPNLTFSTLTVSNMSPEDSSIYLCSVTGTDSGNTIYFGEGSWLTVV.